This is a list of T cell receptor beta chains from one sample in a study of shared clonotypes between healthy human individuals. Measured with immunoSEQ multiplex PCR; TCRdb has only the in-frame clones, and not every one. The sample lists about 2 million clones; around 96% were seen once. Sequenced input: naive CD8+ T cells sorted from blood. These receptors were obtained from a man between 18 and 29 years old in good health. Each CDR3 is given with its conserved first and last residue. The D gene is left open where the match is weak. Clone size appears in some rows only: once, few, many, or a class for an expanded clone.

cdr3_aa: CASSPYPGASQEQFF; cdr3_nt: TGTGCCAGCAGCCCATACCCCGGGGCGTCACAAGAGCAGTTCTTC; j_call: TRBJ2-1; clone_size: -; v_call: TRBV7-6; d_call: -; cdr3_length: 15
cdr3_aa: CASHGTGRNEQFF; cdr3_nt: TGTGCCAGCCACGGGACGGGGAGAAATGAGCAGTTCTTC; j_call: TRBJ2-1; clone_size: -; v_call: TRBV6-5; d_call: -; cdr3_length: 13
cdr3_aa: CASSYEGGASYEQYF; cdr3_nt: TGTGCCAGCAGCTATGAGGGGGGGGCGAGCTACGAGCAGTACTTC; j_call: TRBJ2-7; clone_size: -; v_call: TRBV11-2; d_call: -; cdr3_length: 15
cdr3_aa: CASRPSKGEKLFF; cdr3_nt: TGCGCCAGCAGGCCCAGTAAGGGTGAAAAACTGTTTTTT; j_call: TRBJ1-4; clone_size: -; v_call: TRBV4-1; d_call: -; cdr3_length: 13
cdr3_aa: CASSPTSGSYEQFF; cdr3_nt: TGCGCCAGCAGCCCGACTAGCGGGAGCTATGAGCAGTTCTTC; j_call: TRBJ2-1; clone_size: once; v_call: TRBV5-1; d_call: TRBD2; cdr3_length: 14
cdr3_aa: CASSSRQGGQPQHF; cdr3_nt: TGTGCCAGCAGCTCCCGACAGGGAGGACAGCCCCAGCATTTT; j_call: TRBJ1-5; clone_size: -; v_call: TRBV5-6; d_call: TRBD1; cdr3_length: 14
cdr3_aa: CASSSGNEQFF; cdr3_nt: TGTGCCAGCAGCTCCGGCAATGAGCAGTTCTTC; j_call: TRBJ2-1; clone_size: -; v_call: TRBV11-2; d_call: -; cdr3_length: 11
cdr3_aa: CASSLAGSNQPQHF; cdr3_nt: TGTGCCAGCAGCTTAGCTGGTAGCAATCAGCCCCAGCATTTT; j_call: TRBJ1-5; clone_size: -; v_call: TRBV13; d_call: -; cdr3_length: 14
cdr3_aa: CASSLVGQGTTDTQYF; cdr3_nt: TGTGCCAGCAGCTTAGTTGGCCAGGGCACGACAGATACGCAGTATTTT; j_call: TRBJ2-3; clone_size: -; v_call: TRBV7-2; d_call: -; cdr3_length: 16
cdr3_aa: CASSPSGVGFGEQYF; cdr3_nt: TGTGCCAGCAGCCCAAGCGGGGTGGGTTTCGGGGAGCAGTACTTC; j_call: TRBJ2-7; clone_size: -; v_call: TRBV5-6; d_call: TRBD2; cdr3_length: 15
cdr3_aa: CASSVADLNTEAFF; cdr3_nt: TGTGCCAGCAGCGTAGCGGACCTGAACACTGAAGCTTTCTTT; j_call: TRBJ1-1; clone_size: -; v_call: TRBV9; d_call: -; cdr3_length: 14
cdr3_aa: CASSYGGSGNTIYF; cdr3_nt: TGTGCCAGCAGTTATGGGGGATCTGGAAACACCATATATTTT; j_call: TRBJ1-3; clone_size: once; v_call: TRBV6-5; d_call: -; cdr3_length: 14
cdr3_aa: CASSAGTSGGRSYNEQFF; cdr3_nt: TGTGCCAGCAGCGCCGGGACTAGCGGGGGAAGATCCTACAATGAGCAGTTCTTC; j_call: TRBJ2-1; clone_size: -; v_call: TRBV9; d_call: TRBD2; cdr3_length: 18
cdr3_aa: CASSPGLTDEKLFF; cdr3_nt: TGTGCCAGTAGTCCGGGACTTACAGATGAAAAACTGTTTTTT; j_call: TRBJ1-4; clone_size: -; v_call: TRBV19; d_call: -; cdr3_length: 14
cdr3_aa: CASSVGSSPSYEQYF; cdr3_nt: TGTGCCAGCAGCGTAGGGTCTTCACCCTCCTACGAGCAGTACTTC; j_call: TRBJ2-7; clone_size: once; v_call: TRBV9; d_call: -; cdr3_length: 15
cdr3_aa: CASTPPGGASYEQYF; cdr3_nt: TGTGCCAGCACCCCCCCCGGGGGGGCCTCCTACGAGCAGTACTTC; j_call: TRBJ2-7; clone_size: -; v_call: TRBV7-2; d_call: TRBD2; cdr3_length: 15
cdr3_aa: CASSLRDTPYGYTF; cdr3_nt: TGTGCCAGCAGCCTCCGGGACACGCCTTATGGCTACACCTTC; j_call: TRBJ1-2; clone_size: -; v_call: TRBV28; d_call: -; cdr3_length: 14
cdr3_aa: CASIGPSYEQYF; cdr3_nt: TGTGCCAGCATAGGGCCCTCCTACGAGCAGTACTTC; j_call: TRBJ2-7; clone_size: -; v_call: TRBV27; d_call: -; cdr3_length: 12
cdr3_aa: CASSPMAQPQHF; cdr3_nt: TGTGCCAGCAGCCCGATGGCTCAGCCCCAGCATTTT; j_call: TRBJ1-5; clone_size: -; v_call: TRBV16; d_call: -; cdr3_length: 12
cdr3_aa: CASSPPDYEQYF; cdr3_nt: TGTGCCAGCAGCCCCCCGGACTACGAGCAGTACTTC; j_call: TRBJ2-7; clone_size: few; v_call: TRBV7-9; d_call: -; cdr3_length: 12
cdr3_aa: CSVTLDTQYF; cdr3_nt: TGCAGCGTTACACTAGATACGCAGTATTTT; j_call: TRBJ2-3; clone_size: -; v_call: TRBV29-1; d_call: -; cdr3_length: 10
cdr3_aa: CASSLMFTGGHVEQYF; cdr3_nt: TGTGCCAGCAGTTTAATGTTTACAGGGGGCCACGTCGAGCAGTACTTC; j_call: TRBJ2-7; clone_size: -; v_call: TRBV27; d_call: TRBD1; cdr3_length: 16
cdr3_aa: CASSGGPGGNTIYF; cdr3_nt: TGTGCCAGTAGTGGCGGGCCTGGCGGAAACACCATATATTTT; j_call: TRBJ1-3; clone_size: -; v_call: TRBV19; d_call: -; cdr3_length: 14
cdr3_aa: CAALQLGQGYGYTF; cdr3_nt: TGTGCCGCCCTGCAGTTAGGGCAGGGGTATGGCTACACCTTC; j_call: TRBJ1-2; clone_size: -; v_call: TRBV6-5; d_call: -; cdr3_length: 14
cdr3_aa: CASSLSGGGYGYTF; cdr3_nt: TGTGCCAGCAGCTTATCAGGGGGCGGCTATGGCTACACCTTC; j_call: TRBJ1-2; clone_size: -; v_call: TRBV11-2; d_call: TRBD1; cdr3_length: 14
cdr3_aa: CATSPQTGYQETQYF; cdr3_nt: TGTGCCACCAGCCCACAGACAGGGTACCAAGAGACCCAGTACTTC; j_call: TRBJ2-5; clone_size: once; v_call: TRBV15; d_call: TRBD1; cdr3_length: 15
cdr3_aa: CASRGVAGETQYF; cdr3_nt: TGTGCCAGCAGGGGGGTGGCGGGAGAGACCCAGTACTTC; j_call: TRBJ2-5; clone_size: -; v_call: TRBV4-2; d_call: -; cdr3_length: 13
cdr3_aa: CASSSLGGNTEAFF; cdr3_nt: TGTGCCAGCAGCTCGTTGGGGGGGAACACTGAAGCTTTCTTT; j_call: TRBJ1-1; clone_size: -; v_call: TRBV7-6; d_call: -; cdr3_length: 14
cdr3_aa: CASSSSGPDSYEQYF; cdr3_nt: TGTGCCAGCTCATCCTCTGGACCAGATTCCTACGAGCAGTACTTC; j_call: TRBJ2-7; clone_size: -; v_call: TRBV18; d_call: -; cdr3_length: 15
cdr3_aa: CASSYSGQVYGYTF; cdr3_nt: TGTGCCAGCAGTTACTCCGGACAGGTCTATGGCTACACCTTC; j_call: TRBJ1-2; clone_size: -; v_call: TRBV6-6; d_call: TRBD1; cdr3_length: 14
cdr3_aa: CASSRSPDRGYNEQFF; cdr3_nt: TGTGCCAGCAGCCGGTCCCCGGACAGGGGCTACAATGAGCAGTTCTTC; j_call: TRBJ2-1; clone_size: -; v_call: TRBV7-9; d_call: TRBD1; cdr3_length: 16
cdr3_aa: CASSEGQQGPQPQHF; cdr3_nt: TGTGCCAGTAGTGAGGGCCAACAGGGCCCCCAGCCCCAGCATTTT; j_call: TRBJ1-5; clone_size: -; v_call: TRBV19; d_call: -; cdr3_length: 15
cdr3_aa: CASSLEVPIPNYGYTF; cdr3_nt: TGCGCCAGCAGCTTGGAAGTCCCGATTCCTAACTATGGCTACACCTTC; j_call: TRBJ1-2; clone_size: -; v_call: TRBV5-1; d_call: -; cdr3_length: 16
cdr3_aa: CASSEANEQFF; cdr3_nt: TGTGCCAGCAGTGAGGCCAATGAGCAGTTCTTC; j_call: TRBJ2-1; clone_size: -; v_call: TRBV27; d_call: -; cdr3_length: 11
cdr3_aa: CSVEGGTGGFEQFF; cdr3_nt: TGCAGCGTTGAAGGGGGGACAGGGGGCTTTGAGCAGTTCTTC; j_call: TRBJ2-1; clone_size: -; v_call: TRBV29-1; d_call: TRBD1; cdr3_length: 14
cdr3_aa: CALGTGASYEQYF; cdr3_nt: TGTGCCTTAGGGACAGGGGCCTCCTACGAGCAGTACTTC; j_call: TRBJ2-7; clone_size: -; v_call: TRBV30; d_call: TRBD1; cdr3_length: 13
cdr3_aa: CAWSVGGYEQYF; cdr3_nt: TGTGCCTGGAGTGTGGGGGGTTACGAGCAGTACTTC; j_call: TRBJ2-7; clone_size: -; v_call: TRBV30; d_call: -; cdr3_length: 12
cdr3_aa: CASSFGVGYGYTF; cdr3_nt: TGTGCCAGTAGTTTCGGGGTCGGCTATGGCTACACCTTC; j_call: TRBJ1-2; clone_size: -; v_call: TRBV19; d_call: -; cdr3_length: 13
cdr3_aa: CASSYVEGREQFF; cdr3_nt: TGTGCCAGCAGTTACGTCGAGGGTAGGGAGCAGTTCTTC; j_call: TRBJ2-1; clone_size: -; v_call: TRBV6-5; d_call: -; cdr3_length: 13
cdr3_aa: CSVEEFLSGDTQYF; cdr3_nt: TGCAGCGTTGAAGAATTCCTCAGCGGAGATACGCAGTATTTT; j_call: TRBJ2-3; clone_size: -; v_call: TRBV29-1; d_call: -; cdr3_length: 14
cdr3_aa: CATNLVVTDTQYF; cdr3_nt: TGTGCCACTAATTTGGTGGTCACAGATACGCAGTATTTT; j_call: TRBJ2-3; clone_size: -; v_call: TRBV11-2; d_call: -; cdr3_length: 13
cdr3_aa: CASSGGQDSYEQYF; cdr3_nt: TGTGCCAGCAGCGGGGGACAGGATAGCTACGAGCAGTACTTC; j_call: TRBJ2-7; clone_size: -; v_call: TRBV9; d_call: TRBD1; cdr3_length: 14
cdr3_aa: CASSPGLQETQYF; cdr3_nt: TGTGCCAGCAGCCCCGGACTACAAGAGACCCAGTACTTC; j_call: TRBJ2-5; clone_size: -; v_call: TRBV7-9; d_call: -; cdr3_length: 13
cdr3_aa: CASSQGTKSYEQYF; cdr3_nt: TGCGCCAGCAGCCAAGGGACAAAATCCTACGAGCAGTACTTC; j_call: TRBJ2-7; clone_size: -; v_call: TRBV4-1; d_call: -; cdr3_length: 14
cdr3_aa: CASSQGQGAGSEAFF; cdr3_nt: TGCGCCAGCAGCCAAGGACAGGGGGCGGGCTCTGAAGCTTTCTTT; j_call: TRBJ1-1; clone_size: -; v_call: TRBV4-1; d_call: TRBD1; cdr3_length: 15
cdr3_aa: CASSQDWGGTQYF; cdr3_nt: TGCGCCAGCAGCCAAGATTGGGGGGGTACGCAGTATTTT; j_call: TRBJ2-3; clone_size: -; v_call: TRBV4-3; d_call: TRBD2; cdr3_length: 13
cdr3_aa: CASSPVGYGYTF; cdr3_nt: TGTGCCAGCAGCCCGGTGGGCTATGGCTACACCTTC; j_call: TRBJ1-2; clone_size: -; v_call: TRBV6-5; d_call: -; cdr3_length: 12
cdr3_aa: CASSQDLGELTEAFF; cdr3_nt: TGCGCCAGCAGCCAAGATCTAGGAGAACTCACTGAAGCTTTCTTT; j_call: TRBJ1-1; clone_size: -; v_call: TRBV4-1; d_call: -; cdr3_length: 15
cdr3_aa: CASSLTIGGPGETQYF; cdr3_nt: TGTGCCAGCAGCTTAACGATTGGGGGGCCAGGAGAGACCCAGTACTTC; j_call: TRBJ2-5; clone_size: -; v_call: TRBV7-9; d_call: -; cdr3_length: 16
cdr3_aa: CASSLSSGALYSTDTQYF; cdr3_nt: TGTGCCAGCAGTTTATCGTCGGGCGCTCTCTACAGCACAGATACGCAGTATTTT; j_call: TRBJ2-3; clone_size: -; v_call: TRBV27; d_call: -; cdr3_length: 18
cdr3_aa: CASSSGQGATEAFF; cdr3_nt: TGTGCCAGCAGCTCGGGACAGGGAGCAACTGAAGCTTTCTTT; j_call: TRBJ1-1; clone_size: -; v_call: TRBV13; d_call: TRBD1; cdr3_length: 14
cdr3_aa: CASTHIILGEEETQYF; cdr3_nt: TGTGCCAGCACCCATATCATTTTAGGGGAAGAAGAGACCCAGTACTTC; j_call: TRBJ2-5; clone_size: -; v_call: TRBV2; d_call: -; cdr3_length: 16
cdr3_aa: CASSLASDNNEQFF; cdr3_nt: TGCGCCAGCAGCTTGGCTAGCGACAACAATGAGCAGTTCTTC; j_call: TRBJ2-1; clone_size: -; v_call: TRBV5-1; d_call: -; cdr3_length: 14
cdr3_aa: CASSIPVGGVSYNEQFF; cdr3_nt: TGCGCCAGCAGCATTCCGGTGGGGGGTGTATCCTACAATGAGCAGTTCTTC; j_call: TRBJ2-1; clone_size: -; v_call: TRBV5-1; d_call: -; cdr3_length: 17
cdr3_aa: CASSHTSARNEQFF; cdr3_nt: TGCGCCAGCAGCCACACTAGCGCCCGGAATGAGCAGTTCTTC; j_call: TRBJ2-1; clone_size: -; v_call: TRBV4-3; d_call: TRBD2; cdr3_length: 14